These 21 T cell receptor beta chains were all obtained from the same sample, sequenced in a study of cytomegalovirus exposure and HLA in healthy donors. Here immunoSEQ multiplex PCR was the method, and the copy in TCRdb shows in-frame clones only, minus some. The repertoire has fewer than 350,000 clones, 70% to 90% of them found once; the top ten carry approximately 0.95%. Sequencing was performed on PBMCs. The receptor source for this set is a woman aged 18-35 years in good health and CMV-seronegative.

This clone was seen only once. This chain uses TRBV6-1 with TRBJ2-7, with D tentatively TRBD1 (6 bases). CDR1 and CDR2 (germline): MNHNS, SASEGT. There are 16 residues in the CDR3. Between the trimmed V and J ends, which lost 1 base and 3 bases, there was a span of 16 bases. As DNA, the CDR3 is TGTGCCAGCAGTGAAGGCCAGGGGAATATTTACTACGAGCAGTACTTC. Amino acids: CASSEGQGNIYYEQYF.

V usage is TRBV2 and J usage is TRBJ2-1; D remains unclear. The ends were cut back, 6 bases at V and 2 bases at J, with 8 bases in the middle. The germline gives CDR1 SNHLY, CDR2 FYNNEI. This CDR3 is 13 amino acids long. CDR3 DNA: TGTGCCAGCAGAACGAACACCTACAATGAGCAGTTCTTC. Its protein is CASRTNTYNEQFF.

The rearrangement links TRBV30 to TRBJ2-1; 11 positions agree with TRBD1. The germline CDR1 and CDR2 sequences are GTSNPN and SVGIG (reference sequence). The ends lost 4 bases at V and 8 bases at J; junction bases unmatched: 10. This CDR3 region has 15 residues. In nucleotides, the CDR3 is TGTGCCTGGAATCTGGGACAGGGGGATTTCGATGAGCAGTTCTTC. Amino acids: CAWNLGQGDFDEQFF.

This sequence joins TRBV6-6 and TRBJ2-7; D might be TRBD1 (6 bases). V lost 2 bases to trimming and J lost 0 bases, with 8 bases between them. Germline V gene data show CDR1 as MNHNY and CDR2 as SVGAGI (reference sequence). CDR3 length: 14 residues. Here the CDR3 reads CASSYGGRSYEQYF. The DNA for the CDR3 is TGTGCCAGCAGTTACGGGGGCCGCTCCTACGAGCAGTACTTC.

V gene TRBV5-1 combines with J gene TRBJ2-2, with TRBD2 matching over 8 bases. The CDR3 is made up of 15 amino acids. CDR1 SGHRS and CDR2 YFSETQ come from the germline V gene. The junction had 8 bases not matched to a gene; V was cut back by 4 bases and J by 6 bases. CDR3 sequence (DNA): TGCGCCAGCAGCCTGAGCGGGAGCATATCCGGGGAGCTGTTTTTT. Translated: CASSLSGSISGELFF.

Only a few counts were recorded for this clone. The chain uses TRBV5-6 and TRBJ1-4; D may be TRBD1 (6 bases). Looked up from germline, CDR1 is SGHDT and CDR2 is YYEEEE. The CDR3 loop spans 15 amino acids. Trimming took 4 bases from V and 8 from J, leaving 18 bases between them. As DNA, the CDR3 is TGTGCCAGCAGCCCCAGGGGCGCAGGGGTCGAAAAACTGTTTTTT. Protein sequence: CASSPRGAGVEKLFF.

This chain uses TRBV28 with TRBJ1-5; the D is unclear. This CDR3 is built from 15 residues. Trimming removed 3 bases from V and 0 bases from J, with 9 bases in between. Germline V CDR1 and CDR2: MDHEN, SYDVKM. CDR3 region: CASSFIHYSNQPQHF. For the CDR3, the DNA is TGTGCCAGCAGTTTTATACACTATAGCAATCAGCCCCAGCATTTT.

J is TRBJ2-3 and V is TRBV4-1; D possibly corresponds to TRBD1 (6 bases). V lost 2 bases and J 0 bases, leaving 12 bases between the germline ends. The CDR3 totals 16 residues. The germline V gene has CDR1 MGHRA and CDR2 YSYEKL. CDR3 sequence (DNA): TGCGCCAGCAGCCAATTCATGGACAGTAGCACAGATACGCAGTATTTT. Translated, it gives CASSQFMDSSTDTQYF.

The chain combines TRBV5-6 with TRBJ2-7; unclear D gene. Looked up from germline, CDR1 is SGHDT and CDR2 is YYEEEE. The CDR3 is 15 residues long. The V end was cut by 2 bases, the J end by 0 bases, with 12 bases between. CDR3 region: CASSFIQVSSYEQYF. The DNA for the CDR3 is TGTGCCAGCAGCTTTATCCAGGTGAGCTCCTACGAGCAGTACTTC.

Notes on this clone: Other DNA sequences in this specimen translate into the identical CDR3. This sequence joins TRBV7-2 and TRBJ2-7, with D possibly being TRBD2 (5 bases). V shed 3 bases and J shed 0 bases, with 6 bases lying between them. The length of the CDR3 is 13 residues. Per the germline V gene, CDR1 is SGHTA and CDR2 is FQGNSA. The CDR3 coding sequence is TGTGCCAGCAGCTTCGGAGGCTCCTACGAGCAGTACTTC. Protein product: CASSFGGSYEQYF.

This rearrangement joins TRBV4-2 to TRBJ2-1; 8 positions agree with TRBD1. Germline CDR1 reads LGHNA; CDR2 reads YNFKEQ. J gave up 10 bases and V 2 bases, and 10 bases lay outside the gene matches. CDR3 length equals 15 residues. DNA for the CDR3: TGTGCCAGCAGCCAAAGTGGGCAGGGGGCCCAAGAGCAGTTCTTC. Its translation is CASSQSGQGAQEQFF.

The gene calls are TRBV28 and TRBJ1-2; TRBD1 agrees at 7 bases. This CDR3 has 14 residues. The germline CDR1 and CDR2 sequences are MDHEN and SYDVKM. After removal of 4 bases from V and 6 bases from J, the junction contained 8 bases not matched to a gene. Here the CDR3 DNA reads TGTGCCAGCAGTTCACAGGGGATTAGAAATGGCTACACCTTC. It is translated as CASSSQGIRNGYTF.

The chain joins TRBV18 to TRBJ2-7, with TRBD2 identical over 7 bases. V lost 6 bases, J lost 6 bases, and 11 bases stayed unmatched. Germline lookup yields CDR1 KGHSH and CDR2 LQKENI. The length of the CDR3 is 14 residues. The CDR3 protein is CASSPGEGAGEQYF. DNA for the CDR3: TGTGCCAGCTCCCCTGGGGAGGGCGCCGGCGAGCAGTACTTC.

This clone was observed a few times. CDR3 DNA sequence: TGTGCCAGCAGTGACATGGGAGGACACTGGAACACTGAAGCTTTCTTT. Amino acid sequence: CASSDMGGHWNTEAFF. The chain combines TRBV25-1 with TRBJ1-1, with D possibly matching TRBD1 (5 bases). Germline V lookup: CDR1 MGHDK, CDR2 SYGVNS. This CDR3 has 16 residues. V was pared by 3 bases and J by 1 base, with 15 bases between.

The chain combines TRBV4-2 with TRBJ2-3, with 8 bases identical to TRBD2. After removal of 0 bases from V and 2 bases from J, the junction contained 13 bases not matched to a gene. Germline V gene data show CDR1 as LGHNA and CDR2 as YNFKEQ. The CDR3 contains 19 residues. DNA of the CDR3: TGTGCCAGCAGCCAAGATGTGCTAGCGGGCCTGGTCCCCACAGATACGCAGTATTTT. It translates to CASSQDVLAGLVPTDTQYF.

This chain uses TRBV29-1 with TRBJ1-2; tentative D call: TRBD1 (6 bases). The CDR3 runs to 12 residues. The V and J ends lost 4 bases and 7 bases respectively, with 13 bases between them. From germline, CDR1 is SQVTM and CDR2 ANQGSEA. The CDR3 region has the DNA TGCAGCGTTGTAACAGGGCCTGCTGGCTACACCTTC. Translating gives CSVVTGPAGYTF.

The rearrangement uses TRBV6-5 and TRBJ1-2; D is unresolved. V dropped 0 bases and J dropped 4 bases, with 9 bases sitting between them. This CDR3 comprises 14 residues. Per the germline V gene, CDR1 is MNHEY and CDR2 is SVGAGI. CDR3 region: CASSYSTGIYGYTF. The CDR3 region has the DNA TGTGCCAGCAGTTACTCGACGGGGATCTATGGCTACACCTTC.

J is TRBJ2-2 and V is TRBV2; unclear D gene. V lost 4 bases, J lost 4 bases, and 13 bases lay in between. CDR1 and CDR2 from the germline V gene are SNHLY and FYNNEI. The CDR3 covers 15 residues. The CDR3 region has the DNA TGTGCCAGCAGTGGAGAGGTCAGCTTCACCGGGGAGCTGTTTTTT. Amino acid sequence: CASSGEVSFTGELFF.

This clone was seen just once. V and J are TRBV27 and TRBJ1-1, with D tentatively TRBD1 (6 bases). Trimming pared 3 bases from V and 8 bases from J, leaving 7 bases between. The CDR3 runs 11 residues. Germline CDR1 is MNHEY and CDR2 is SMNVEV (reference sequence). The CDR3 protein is CASSFQGEAFF. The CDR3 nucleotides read TGTGCCAGCAGTTTCCAGGGGGAAGCTTTCTTT.

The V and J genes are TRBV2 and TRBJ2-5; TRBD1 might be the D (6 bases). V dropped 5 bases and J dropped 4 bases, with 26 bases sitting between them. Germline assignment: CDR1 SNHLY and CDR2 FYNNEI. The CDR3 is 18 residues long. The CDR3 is CASSPMGARLFRVETQYF. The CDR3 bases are TGTGCCAGCAGTCCTATGGGGGCGCGATTGTTCAGGGTAGAGACCCAGTACTTC.

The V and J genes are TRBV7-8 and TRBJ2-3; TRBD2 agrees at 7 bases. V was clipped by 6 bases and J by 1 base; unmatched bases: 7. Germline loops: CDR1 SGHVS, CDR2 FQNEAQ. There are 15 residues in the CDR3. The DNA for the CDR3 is TGTGCCAGCAGTATACTAGCGTCAGGCACAGATACGCAGTATTTT. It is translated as CASSILASGTDTQYF.